This TCR beta chain was recorded in a study of T cells after yellow fever vaccination. Regarding the study as a whole: The booster saw the reappearance of most primary-vaccination clones (around 96% CD4, less than 90% CD8). It was the secondary response that reached its peak faster, day 5 versus 15, but it was weaker.

This clonotype was seen a few times. The antigen remains unidentified. TCR cDNA, made by 5'RACE template switching, carried an added universal primer site and UMIs. TCRdb re-called the 5' RACE reads with MiXCR, one entry per CDR3 protein. Of around 250,000 distinct CDR3 sequences in the sample, 6.9% are singletons; the top ten hold around 0.9%. The sequence was collected from a man aged 25-40 years who received the YFV17D yellow fever vaccine. Material: CD4+ T cells sorted from PBMCs, obtained 15 days after the yellow fever booster vaccination.

This chain's CDR3 is CASNGDRREYTNEQFF. The DNA for the CDR3 is TGTGCCAGCAATGGGGACAGGCGGGAATACACCAATGAGCAGTTCTTC. This rearrangement joins TRBV6-2 or TRBV6-3 to TRBJ2-1, with 8 bases aligning to TRBD1. This CDR3 region has 16 residues. Germline CDR1 reads MNHEY; CDR2 reads SVGEGT. The V segment lost 7 bases and the J segment 6 bases; nucleotides outside the gene matches: 14.